Following are 32 T cell receptor beta chains from one sample sequenced in a study of T cells in localized non-small cell lung cancer. Generated by immunoSEQ multiplex PCR, the TCRdb table keeps only in-frame clones and is missing some. The table has more than 40,000 clones, around 87% seen once. The sequences come from PBMCs, collected before any cancer treatment. Every receptor here comes from a man aged 35 to 70 with stage II lung adenocarcinoma.

The gene calls are TRBV5-4 and TRBJ1-2, with D possibly TRBD1 on 5 matching bases. The CDR3 is 15 residues long. Trimming stripped 4 bases from V and 2 bases from J, with 15 bases between. The germline V gene encodes CDR1 SGHNT and CDR2 YYREEE (reference sequence). This CDR3 is CASSPRDLGNYGYTF. CDR3 DNA sequence: TGTGCCAGCAGCCCCCGGGACCTGGGGAACTATGGCTACACCTTC.

This clone has more than one count but fewer than ten. The chain employs TRBV9 and TRBJ1-1; no clear D. This CDR3 region has 18 residues. Trimming cost V 0 bases and J 0 bases, with 18 bases left between them. The germline V gene encodes CDR1 SGDLS and CDR2 YYNGEE. CDR3 protein: CASSVAATRETMNTEAFF. The CDR3 nucleotides read TGTGCCAGCAGCGTAGCTGCTACACGGGAGACCATGAACACTGAAGCTTTCTTT.

V is TRBV7-6 and J is TRBJ2-1; TRBD2 is a possible D gene (7 bases). CDR3 size: 14 residues. The germline V gene encodes CDR1 SGHVS and CDR2 FNYEAQ. V lost 6 bases, J lost 2 bases, and 11 bases lay in between. CDR3 sequence: CASRPGGPYNEQFF. CDR3 coding DNA: TGTGCCAGCAGACCCGGGGGGCCCTACAATGAGCAGTTCTTC.

The chain recombines TRBV5-1 with TRBJ2-3; TRBD1 aligns across 8 bases. CDR1 and CDR2 (germline): SGHRS, YFSETQ. The CDR3 consists of 15 residues. Germline trimming cut 3 bases from V and 1 base from J; bases unmatched to any gene: 4. The CDR3 protein is CASSSGRGRTDTQYF. For the CDR3, the DNA is TGCGCCAGCAGCTCTGGCAGGGGGCGCACAGATACGCAGTATTTT.

The gene calls are TRBV6-4 and TRBJ2-3, with D perhaps TRBD1 (6 bases). V lost 3 bases and J lost 1, with 11 bases in between. The CDR3 runs 15 residues. CDR1 is MRHNA, CDR2 SNTAGT, per germline. CDR3 bases: TGTGCCAGCAGTGAAGAGGGGGACGGCACAGATACGCAGTATTTT. It specifies CASSEEGDGTDTQYF.

The chain uses TRBV5-6 and TRBJ2-5; D is possibly TRBD2 (6 bases). The CDR3 consists of 14 residues. V lost 1 base and J 2 bases, leaving 9 bases between the germline ends. Germline CDR1 and CDR2: SGHDT and YYEEEE. This CDR3 is CASSLRRGQETQYF. The CDR3 bases are TGTGCCAGCAGCTTGCGGAGGGGACAAGAGACCCAGTACTTC.

This chain uses TRBV9 with TRBJ2-2; D may be TRBD2 (5 bases). V dropped 0 bases and J dropped 2 bases, with 5 bases sitting between them. Germline CDR1 reads SGDLS; CDR2 reads YYNGEE. This CDR3 comprises 14 residues. Here the CDR3 DNA reads TGTGCCAGCAGCGTAGGGACTAACACCGGGGAGCTGTTTTTT. Its protein product is CASSVGTNTGELFF.

The chain employs TRBV9 and TRBJ1-3; possibly TRBD1 for D (6 bases). CDR3 size: 14 residues. Germline assignment: CDR1 SGDLS and CDR2 YYNGEE. The V end lost 0 bases, the J end lost 3 bases, and 7 bases lay between the germline ends. This CDR3 reads CASSVGQVGNTIYF. The CDR3 DNA reads as TGTGCCAGCAGCGTAGGACAGGTTGGAAACACCATATATTTT. Filled out from reference TRBV9 and TRBJ1-3, the complete variable domain reads DSGVTQTPKHLITATGQRVTLRCSPRSGDLSVYWYQQSLDQGLQFLIQYYNGEERAKGNILERFSAQQFPDLHSELNLSSLELGDSALYFCASSVGQVGNTIYFGEGSWLTVV.

This clone was picked up one time. The genes are TRBV7-2 and TRBJ2-3; a weak D match, TRBD1 (6 bases). Germline CDR1 SGHTA, CDR2 FQGNSA. Trimming left V 5 bases short and J 2 bases short, with 14 bases between. This CDR3 contains 15 residues. Here the CDR3 DNA reads TGTGCCAGCAGCATCCGCGGACAGTCCACAGATACGCAGTATTTT. The encoded protein is CASSIRGQSTDTQYF.

The count of this clone is one. The rearrangement links TRBV5-1 to TRBJ2-5; D is unresolved. With 4 bases removed from V and 1 base from J, the gap between germline ends came to 8 bases. This CDR3 contains 13 residues. The germline CDR1 and CDR2 sequences are SGHRS and YFSETQ. CDR3 coding DNA: TGCGCCAGCAGCCTGGCCTTCCAAGAGACCCAGTACTTC. It codes for CASSLAFQETQYF.

The chain carries TRBV19 and TRBJ2-1; maybe TRBD2 (6 bases). CDR3 length equals 15 residues. V shed 5 bases and J shed 4 bases, with 15 bases lying between them. From germline, CDR1 is LNHDA and CDR2 SQIVND (reference sequence). The CDR3 here is CASSPSGLGYNEQFF. In DNA, the CDR3 is TGTGCCAGTAGTCCCTCGGGACTCGGTTACAATGAGCAGTTCTTC. The full variable domain, in which reference TRBV19 and TRBJ2-1 provide the parts outside the CDR3, is DGGITQSPKYLFRKEGQNVTLSCEQNLNHDAMYWYRQDPGQGLRLIYYSQIVNDFQKGDIAEGYSVSREKKESFPLTVTSAQKNPTAFYLCASSPSGLGYNEQFFGPGTRLTVL.

The CDR3 DNA sequence: TGTGCCAGCAGTGAGGGGGCGGGCGAGCAGTACTTC. Translation gives CASSEGAGEQYF. This rearrangement joins TRBV2 to TRBJ2-7; perhaps TRBD1 as D (6 bases). The CDR3 contains 12 residues. Trimming took off 3 bases at V and 6 bases at J, with 9 bases between the two ends. In germline, CDR1 is SNHLY, CDR2 FYNNEI.

This rearrangement joins TRBV19 to TRBJ1-1, with 7 nucleotides matching TRBD1. In germline, CDR1 is LNHDA, CDR2 SQIVND (reference sequence). The CDR3 is made up of 17 amino acids. The J segment lost 2 bases and the V segment lost 3 bases, leaving 12 bases of the junction unmatched. Here the CDR3 DNA reads TGTGCCAGTAGTATGGACCCAGGGGGGTCAGAAAACACTGAAGCTTTCTTT. Residues: CASSMDPGGSENTEAFF.

CDR3: CASSVDAMNTEAFF. The CDR3 DNA is TGTGCCAGCAGCGTCGACGCCATGAACACTGAAGCTTTCTTT. The V call is TRBV9, the J call TRBJ1-1; no clear D gene. V shed 2 bases and J shed 0 bases, with 8 bases lying between them. CDR3 length: 14 amino acids. Per the germline V gene, CDR1 is SGDLS and CDR2 is YYNGEE.

This rearrangement joins TRBV28 to TRBJ1-2; TRBD1 matches 10 bases. Germline V gene data show CDR1 as MDHEN and CDR2 as SYDVKM. The J segment lost 3 bases and the V segment lost 5 bases, leaving 9 bases of the junction unmatched. The CDR3 totals 16 residues. The CDR3 coding sequence is TGTGCCAGCAGTCCCACGGGACAGGGGTTGGACTATGGCTACACCTTC. Translating it yields CASSPTGQGLDYGYTF.

The chain employs TRBV11-2 and TRBJ2-7, with 7 bases fitting TRBD1. Germline assignment: CDR1 SGHAT and CDR2 FQNNGV. The trim removed 5 bases at V and 0 bases at J, leaving 10 bases unmatched. CDR3 length equals 16 residues. CDR3 sequence reads: CASSAETGEYSYEQYV. CDR3 in DNA: TGTGCCAGCAGCGCTGAAACAGGGGAGTACTCCTACGAGCAGTACGTC.

The V and J genes are TRBV6-1 and TRBJ2-1; D is perhaps TRBD2 (6 bases). Per germline, CDR1 MNHNS and CDR2 SASEGT. With 7 bases removed from V and 8 bases from J, the gap between germline ends came to 15 bases. The CDR3 has 13 residues. The CDR3 DNA follows: TGTGCCAGCATCGACCAGGGACTTCATGAGCAGTTCTTC. Its translation: CASIDQGLHEQFF.

The chain carries TRBV2 and TRBJ1-1; unclear D gene. CDR1 SNHLY and CDR2 FYNNEI come from the germline V gene. Trimming cost V 7 bases and J 8 bases, with 23 bases left between them. The CDR3 length is 15 residues. This chain's CDR3 is CASTMDPPSTTEAFF. The CDR3 DNA sequence: TGTGCCAGCACCATGGATCCCCCCTCGACAACGGAAGCTTTCTTT.

For the CDR3, the DNA is TGTGCCAGCAGCGACCTTAGAGAGCCCACAGATACGCAGTATTTT. This sequence encodes CASSDLREPTDTQYF. This chain links TRBV5-6 with TRBJ2-3, with unresolved D. V was cut by 4 bases and J by 2 bases, with 14 bases left in between. Looked up from germline, CDR1 is SGHDT and CDR2 is YYEEEE. This CDR3 region has 15 residues.

The V call is TRBV7-8, the J call TRBJ1-2; D is unresolved. The CDR3 is 18 amino acids. With 5 bases removed from V and 4 bases from J, the gap between germline ends came to 26 bases. Germline assignment: CDR1 SGHVS and CDR2 FQNEAQ. The CDR3, as DNA: TGTGCCAGCAGCCCAGAAAAAGTACAGCCCATCCTGACCTATGGCTACACCTTC. This encodes CASSPEKVQPILTYGYTF.

This rearrangement joins TRBV18 to TRBJ2-3; TRBD2 is a possible D gene (5 bases). Germline loops: CDR1 KGHSH, CDR2 LQKENI. V was shortened by 2 bases and J by 2 bases, with 14 bases between the two germline ends. This CDR3 comprises 16 residues. The CDR3 protein is CASSPNLSGVTDTQYF. As DNA, the CDR3 is TGTGCCAGCTCACCAAATCTGAGCGGCGTCACAGATACGCAGTATTTT.

V usage is TRBV28 and J usage is TRBJ1-4, with 8 bases that match TRBD1. The V and J ends lost 6 bases and 8 bases, in that order; junction bases with no gene match: 11. The CDR3 sequence is 15 residues long. Looked up from germline, CDR1 is MDHEN and CDR2 is SYDVKM. CDR3 DNA: TGTGCCAGCAGCCAAGGACAGGGAAATCGAGAAAAACTGTTTTTT. Translated: CASSQGQGNREKLFF.

The rearrangement joins TRBV10-2 to TRBJ1-2; D gene ambiguous. Germline CDR1 and CDR2: WSHSY and SAAADI. Trimming removed 0 bases from V and 8 bases from J, with 10 bases in between. The CDR3 covers 13 residues. The CDR3 DNA sequence: TGCGCCAGCAGTGAGTCCCCCGCTCTCGGCTACACCTTC. This translates into CASSESPALGYTF.

The rearrangement joins TRBV18 to TRBJ2-7, with D hard to call. Germline lookup yields CDR1 KGHSH and CDR2 LQKENI. The CDR3 is 12 residues long. V was clipped by 1 base and J by 3 bases, with 4 bases between them. The DNA for the CDR3 is TGTGCCAGCTCACCACGCGGCTACGAGCAGTACTTC. Translation: CASSPRGYEQYF.

The rearrangement links TRBV9 to TRBJ2-1, with 8 bases lining up with TRBD2. The CDR3 is made up of 14 amino acids. The germline V gene encodes CDR1 SGDLS and CDR2 YYNGEE. V gave up 3 bases and J gave up 2 bases; unmatched junction bases: 1. The CDR3 DNA follows: TGTGCCAGCAGCGGCGGGGGGCCCTACAATGAGCAGTTCTTC. The encoded protein is CASSGGGPYNEQFF.

This chain links TRBV5-1 with TRBJ2-7, with D possibly matching TRBD1 (6 bases). CDR3 length: 15 amino acids. Germline CDR1 is SGHRS and CDR2 is YFSETQ. Trimming stripped 3 bases from V and 2 bases from J, with 15 bases between. The CDR3 is CASSSRVSGAYEQYF. CDR3 bases: TGCGCCAGCAGCTCTCGGGTTTCAGGGGCCTACGAGCAGTACTTC. The complete variable domain, with remaining parts taken from reference TRBV5-1 and TRBJ2-7, reads KAGVTQTPRYLIKTRGQQVTLSCSPISGHRSVSWYQQTPGQGLQFLFEYFSETQRNKGNFPGRFSGRQFSNSRSEMNVSTLELGDSALYLCASSSRVSGAYEQYFGPGTRLTVT.

This rearrangement joins TRBV27 to TRBJ1-2; D might be TRBD1 (5 bases). This CDR3 region has 13 residues. The germline V gene encodes CDR1 MNHEY and CDR2 SMNVEV (reference sequence). The V and J ends lost 3 bases and 6 bases respectively, with 11 bases between them. The CDR3 DNA sequence: TGTGCCAGCAGTTTGTCCGGGGGGAATGGCTACACCTTC. As protein: CASSLSGGNGYTF.

CDR3 protein: CASSGGTGGNTIYF. CDR3 DNA: TGTGCCAGTAGTGGAGGGACGGGTGGAAACACCATATATTTT. The chain employs TRBV19 and TRBJ1-3; possibly TRBD1 for D (5 bases). V lost 5 bases and J 3 bases, leaving 11 bases between the germline ends. The CDR3 is 14 amino acids. From germline, CDR1 is LNHDA and CDR2 SQIVND (reference sequence). The full variable domain, completed using reference TRBV19 and TRBJ1-3, is DGGITQSPKYLFRKEGQNVTLSCEQNLNHDAMYWYRQDPGQGLRLIYYSQIVNDFQKGDIAEGYSVSREKKESFPLTVTSAQKNPTAFYLCASSGGTGGNTIYFGEGSWLTVV.

The genes are TRBV5-1 and TRBJ2-2; 7 nucleotides match TRBD1. The CDR3 contains 15 residues. Germline CDR1 SGHRS, CDR2 YFSETQ. The junction had 4 bases not matched to a gene; V was cut back by 2 bases and J by 3 bases. CDR3 nucleotides: TGCGCCAGCAGCTTTGGGGACAGAGACACCGGGGAGCTGTTTTTT. Translation gives CASSFGDRDTGELFF.

J is TRBJ1-6 and V is TRBV18; 10 positions agree with TRBD1. The germline V gene encodes CDR1 KGHSH and CDR2 LQKENI. Trimming removed 3 bases from V and 5 bases from J; junction bases left unmatched: 4. The CDR3 extends over 16 amino acids. The CDR3 loop is CASSPRGQGNNSPLHF. The CDR3 DNA reads as TGTGCCAGCTCACCCCGGGGACAGGGGAATAATTCACCCCTCCACTTT.

The chain links TRBV19 to TRBJ2-1, with 7 bases identical to TRBD2. CDR3 size: 15 residues. Germline loops: CDR1 LNHDA, CDR2 SQIVND (reference sequence). Trimming took 1 base from V and 1 from J; bases not matched to a gene: 1. This CDR3 is CASSIGLASYNEQFF. DNA of the CDR3: TGTGCCAGTAGTATAGGACTAGCATCCTACAATGAGCAGTTCTTC. Full variable domain (remainder filled in from reference TRBV19 and TRBJ2-1): DGGITQSPKYLFRKEGQNVTLSCEQNLNHDAMYWYRQDPGQGLRLIYYSQIVNDFQKGDIAEGYSVSREKKESFPLTVTSAQKNPTAFYLCASSIGLASYNEQFFGPGTRLTVL.

This sequence joins TRBV27 and TRBJ2-3, with D hard to call. Germline lookup yields CDR1 MNHEY and CDR2 SMNVEV (reference sequence). CDR3 length equals 14 residues. V lost 7 bases and J 0 bases, leaving 11 bases between the germline ends. The CDR3 DNA reads TGTGCCAGCAAGGATATAGTTAGCACAGATACGCAGTATTTT. As protein: CASKDIVSTDTQYF.